One sample yielded the 27 T cell receptor beta chains listed below, sequenced in a study of TIL therapy for anti-PD-1-resistant metastatic lung cancer. Time point denoted: pre-treatment sample, taken before nivolumab and TIL therapy. Tumor tissue came from excised metastases, mostly pleural nodules or supraclavicular lymph nodes. This was the immunoSEQ v3 assay. Using immunoSEQ multiplex PCR, the repertoire was profiled, and TCRdb retains in-frame clones only, with some absent. The sample includes about 6,300 clones, 66% of them seen just once. Sequencing was performed on tumor tissue, taken at baseline. These receptors originate from a person aged 25-80 years with non-small cell lung cancer.

The CDR3 is CASSRLPTGGRPDGQYF. DNA for the CDR3: TGTGCCAGCAGCCGACTACCGACAGGGGGCCGGCCAGATGGGCAGTATTTT. The chain combines TRBV5-7 with TRBJ2-3, with TRBD1 matching over 10 bases. TRBV5-7 is treated as an ORF (open reading frame) with a function not yet certain. Trimming removed 4 bases from V and 11 bases from J; junction bases left unmatched: 19. The CDR3 spans 17 residues.

The chain carries TRBV7-9 and TRBJ1-2; D remains unclear. CDR1 and CDR2 from the germline V gene are SEHNR and FQNEAQ (reference sequence). Deletions cut 1 base from V and 8 bases from J, with 11 bases between. The CDR3 contains 13 residues. CDR3 sequence reads: CASSLGLTIGYTF. In DNA form, the CDR3 reads TGTGCCAGCAGCTTAGGTTTGACTATCGGCTACACCTTC.

This chain uses TRBV21-1 with TRBJ2-5; TRBD2 reflects the table's D call only, with no check against the DNA. TRBV21-1 is marked as a pseudogene. CDR3 length: 15 residues. Written as DNA, the CDR3 is TGTGCCAGGACCCCCACCCCCGGGGGGCGGGAGACCCAGTACTTC. It yields the protein CARTPTPGGRETQYF.

The rearrangement uses TRBV4-1 and TRBJ1-1; 7 bases map to TRBD1. CDR1 and CDR2 from the germline V gene are MGHRA and YSYEKL. V was pared by 1 base and J by 5 bases, with 7 bases of the junction left unmatched. The CDR3 covers 15 residues. CDR3: CASSQGQGRWTEAFF. CDR3 in DNA: TGCGCCAGCAGCCAAGGACAGGGTAGGTGGACTGAAGCTTTCTTT.

The V gene is TRBV6-1, the J gene TRBJ1-5, with 9 bases matching TRBD1. V shed 3 bases and J 5 bases; nucleotides not matched to a gene: 5. This CDR3 spans 15 amino acids. The germline CDR1 and CDR2 sequences are MNHNS and SASEGT. Written as DNA, the CDR3 is TGTGCCAGCAGTGATAGACGACAGGGGGATCAGCCCCAGCATTTT. It encodes CASSDRRQGDQPQHF.

The chain employs TRBV5-6 and TRBJ1-2, with 7 nucleotides matching TRBD1. The junction had 5 bases not matched to a gene; V was cut back by 1 base and J by 2 bases. Germline V gene data show CDR1 as SGHDT and CDR2 as YYEEEE. This CDR3 has 15 amino acids. This chain's CDR3 is CASSLRQGGNYGYTF. The CDR3 bases are TGTGCCAGCAGCTTGAGGCAGGGGGGAAACTATGGCTACACCTTC.

Relative to its sample, this clone is medium-sized (0.01 to 0.1%). This rearrangement joins TRBV21-1 to TRBJ1-5; the table gives TRBD1 as D, unverified against the DNA. TRBV21-1 is a listed pseudogene. The CDR3 loop spans 20 amino acids. This chain's CDR3 is CASSKEVWTGGKKGNQPQHF. CDR3 coding DNA: TGTGCCAGCAGCAAAGAGGTTTGGACAGGGGGCAAGAAGGGAAATCAGCCCCAGCATTTT.

The chain joins TRBV6-6 to TRBJ2-1; D ambiguous. CDR3 length: 13 residues. Germline V gene data show CDR1 as MNHNY and CDR2 as SVGAGI (reference sequence). Trimming removed 5 bases from V and 3 bases from J, with 8 bases in between. The CDR3 protein is CASSTEIYNEQFF. For the CDR3, the DNA is TGTGCCAGCAGTACTGAGATCTACAATGAGCAGTTCTTC.

This chain connects TRBV10-3 to TRBJ2-5; no clear D. The CDR3 has 13 residues. CDR1 and CDR2 (germline): ENHRY, SYGVKD. V lost 2 bases and J lost 0, with 4 bases in between. The DNA of the CDR3 is TGTGCCATCAGTGAGGATTACCAAGAGACCCAGTACTTC. Its protein product is CAISEDYQETQYF.

This chain uses TRBV6-5 with TRBJ2-6; D not certain. This CDR3 spans 13 amino acids. V dropped 10 bases and J dropped 0 bases, with 7 bases sitting between them. In germline, CDR1 is MNHEY, CDR2 SVGAGI. For the CDR3, the DNA is TGTGCCACTCTGCCCTCTGGGGCCAACGTCCTGACTTTC. This encodes CATLPSGANVLTF.

The table lists this clone with a few counts. The rearrangement joins TRBV15 to TRBJ1-2, with D perhaps TRBD1 (5 bases). V was clipped by 5 bases and J by 6 bases, with 13 bases between them. The CDR3 runs to 13 residues. The V gene's germline CDR1 is LNHNV and CDR2 YYDKDF (reference sequence). CDR3 loop: CATSSGGLDGYTF. The CDR3 nucleotides are TGTGCCACCAGCTCGGGGGGACTGGATGGCTACACCTTC.

Here the CDR3 reads CASSPWTGVASGANVLTF. CDR3 DNA: TGTGCCAGCAGCCCTTGGACAGGGGTGGCCTCTGGGGCCAACGTCCTGACTTTC. This chain joins TRBV7-8 and TRBJ2-6; 9 bases align to TRBD1. The CDR3 runs 18 residues. The V gene's germline CDR1 is SGHVS and CDR2 FQNEAQ. V lost 5 bases, J lost 0 bases, and 8 bases stayed unmatched.

The chain recombines TRBV10-2 with TRBJ1-1; D is unclear. The length of the CDR3 is 16 residues. Per germline, CDR1 WSHSY and CDR2 SAAADI. Trimming left V 8 bases short and J 0 bases short, with 19 bases between. This CDR3 is CASSTDRRKMNTEAFF. CDR3 sequence (DNA): TGCGCCAGCTCCACGGATAGGAGGAAAATGAACACTGAAGCTTTCTTT.

This clone was observed a handful of times. This chain uses TRBV9 with TRBJ2-1; D is unclear. The CDR3 contains 14 residues. Trimming took off 0 bases at V and 10 bases at J, with 14 bases between the two ends. Germline CDR1 reads SGDLS; CDR2 reads YYNGEE. Here the CDR3 DNA reads TGTGCCAGCAGCGTAGAATCCACCGCAAGGGAGCAGTTCTTC. Its translation: CASSVESTAREQFF.

This sequence joins TRBV5-1 and TRBJ1-2, with 8 bases matching TRBD1. With 4 bases clipped from V and 0 bases from J, the junction kept 11 bases outside the gene matches. Germline lookup yields CDR1 SGHRS and CDR2 YFSETQ. This CDR3 is built from 17 residues. DNA for the CDR3: TGCGCCAGCAGCCCCCGTAGGACAGGGACTACTAACTATGGCTACACCTTC. It codes for CASSPRRTGTTNYGYTF.

The CDR3 DNA follows: TGTGCCAGCAGTTACCCTACCTTCAGCTCCTGGCAAGAGACCCAGTACTTC. This gives the protein CASSYPTFSSWQETQYF. This chain connects TRBV6-2 or TRBV6-3 to TRBJ2-5, with D unresolved. The CDR3 is made up of 17 amino acids. Trimming cost V 2 bases and J 2 bases, with 18 bases left between them. The germline V gene has CDR1 MNHEY and CDR2 SVGEGT.

DNA for the CDR3: TGTGCCAGCAGTTTGAAGACAGGCCAAGTCACTCAGCCCCAGCATTTT. Translation: CASSLKTGQVTQPQHF. The V gene is TRBV28, the J gene TRBJ1-5; TRBD1 might be the D (6 bases). Per germline, CDR1 MDHEN and CDR2 SYDVKM. The CDR3 has 16 amino acids. The V gene lost 3 bases and the J gene lost 6 bases, with 18 bases spanning the gap.

This clone showed up just a few times. This chain uses TRBV4-1 with TRBJ1-1; D gene unclear. The germline V gene encodes CDR1 MGHRA and CDR2 YSYEKL. This CDR3 comprises 14 residues. Deletions cut 4 bases from V and 5 bases from J, with 14 bases between. The CDR3 loop reads CASSPEGGRTEAFF. The CDR3 nucleotides read TGCGCCAGCAGCCCAGAGGGTGGAAGAACTGAAGCTTTCTTT.

The chain carries TRBV7-2 and TRBJ1-4; 11 bases align to TRBD1. This CDR3 has 14 amino acids. The V and J ends lost 4 bases and 8 bases, in that order; junction bases with no gene match: 3. Germline values: CDR1 SGHTA, CDR2 FQGNSA. CDR3 in DNA: TGTGCCAGCAGCTGGGACAGGGGGGGGGAAAAACTGTTTTTT. It codes for CASSWDRGGEKLFF.

A word on this clone: Other nucleotide sequences from this sample produce the same CDR3. The chain combines TRBV18 with TRBJ2-2; 9 bases are shared with TRBD1. This CDR3 is 15 amino acids long. Germline V gene data show CDR1 as KGHSH and CDR2 as LQKENI. V lost 3 bases, J lost 3 bases, and 2 bases stayed unmatched. DNA for the CDR3: TGTGCCAGCTCACCGGGACAGGGAGACACCGGGGAGCTGTTTTTT. It is translated as CASSPGQGDTGELFF.

This clone was recorded a few times. J is TRBJ2-6 and V is TRBV19, with 7 nucleotides matching TRBD1. With 7 bases clipped from V and 0 bases from J, the junction kept 9 bases outside the gene matches. CDR1 and CDR2 from the germline V gene are LNHDA and SQIVND (reference sequence). The CDR3 has 17 amino acids. The CDR3 bases are TGTGCCAGTAAAGACGGGACAGTATACTCTGGGGCCAACGTCCTGACTTTC. Protein product: CASKDGTVYSGANVLTF.

This sequence joins TRBV28 and TRBJ2-1; D remains unclear. CDR1 and CDR2 from the germline V gene are MDHEN and SYDVKM. CDR3 length: 12 amino acids. V lost 3 bases and J 7 bases, leaving 7 bases between the germline ends. The CDR3 coding sequence is TGTGCCAGCAGTTTGTTGAAAAATGAGCAGTTCTTC. Its translation: CASSLLKNEQFF.

The rearrangement uses TRBV7-9 and TRBJ1-2; D not resolved. Germline lookup yields CDR1 SEHNR and CDR2 FQNEAQ (reference sequence). This CDR3 is built from 16 residues. Trimming stripped 2 bases from V and 2 bases from J, with 15 bases between. The CDR3 DNA sequence: TGTGCCAGCAGCTTAACCCGTAGCCTCACGAACTATGGCTACACCTTC. Its protein is CASSLTRSLTNYGYTF.

The V and J genes are TRBV2 and TRBJ2-3, with D possibly matching TRBD2 (5 bases). From germline, CDR1 is SNHLY and CDR2 FYNNEI. The CDR3 consists of 15 residues. V was shortened by 7 bases and J by 4 bases, with 18 bases between the two germline ends. CDR3 loop: CASKNQKGVSDTQYF. The CDR3 DNA reads TGTGCCAGCAAGAACCAAAAGGGAGTATCAGATACGCAGTATTTT.

The gene calls are TRBV10-3 and TRBJ1-2; TRBD1 matches at 7 bases. The CDR3 contains 17 residues. Per germline, CDR1 ENHRY and CDR2 SYGVKD. V was pared by 6 bases and J by 7 bases, with 20 bases of the junction left unmatched. CDR3 region: CAISDSGDSSALGGYTF. As DNA, the CDR3 is TGTGCCATCAGCGATTCGGGGGACAGTTCTGCTTTGGGTGGCTACACCTTC.

J is TRBJ2-7 and V is TRBV14; TRBD2 matches 8 bases. The germline V gene has CDR1 SGHDN and CDR2 FVKESK. With V trimmed by 1 base and J by 1 base, 0 bases remained unmatched. The CDR3 extends over 14 amino acids. This CDR3 is CASSQGGGSYEQYF. The CDR3 region has the DNA TGTGCCAGCAGCCAAGGCGGGGGGTCCTACGAGCAGTACTTC.

This sequence joins TRBV2 and TRBJ2-5; 14 bases agree with TRBD2. Germline V gene data show CDR1 as SNHLY and CDR2 as FYNNEI. This CDR3 contains 17 residues. Trimming at V came to 4 bases and at J to 4 bases, leaving 8 bases not matched to a gene. The CDR3 coding sequence is TGTGCCAGCAGTGGAATTACCGGGACTAGCGGGAGAGAGACCCAGTACTTC. It is translated as CASSGITGTSGRETQYF.